These 23 T cell receptor beta chains came from one sample sequenced in a study of cytomegalovirus exposure and HLA in healthy donors. The PCR used 60 Vbeta and 13 Jbeta primers. The protocol was immunoSEQ multiplex PCR, while the TCRdb copy is restricted to in-frame clones and leaves out a portion. The sample includes over 130,000 clones, around 80% of them seen just once. Sequenced material: PBMCs. These receptor sequences come from a man aged 25-45 years in good health and CMV-seropositive.

This chain uses TRBV6-5 with TRBJ2-5; the D gene is possibly TRBD2 (6 bases). Germline-derived CDR1 and CDR2 are MNHEY and SVGAGI. Trimming pared 0 bases from V and 2 bases from J, leaving 10 bases between. This CDR3 has 15 residues. The CDR3: CASSYSGGAQETQYF. The DNA for the CDR3 is TGTGCCAGCAGTTACTCTGGCGGGGCTCAAGAGACCCAGTACTTC.

This CDR3 reads CATSRDSYNSPLHF. The CDR3 nucleotides are TGTGCCACCAGCAGGGACAGCTATAATTCACCCCTCCACTTT. V is TRBV15 and J is TRBJ1-6; perhaps TRBD1 as D (6 bases). CDR3 size: 14 residues. V dropped 3 bases and J dropped 3 bases, with 6 bases sitting between them. Germline CDR1 LNHNV, CDR2 YYDKDF (reference sequence).

The CDR3 DNA reads as TGTGCCAGCAGTCAACCTCAGGGGGGCCAAGAGACCCAGTACTTC. As protein: CASSQPQGGQETQYF. The rearrangement uses TRBV28 and TRBJ2-5, with a weak D call TRBD1 (7 bases). The CDR3 totals 15 residues. Trimming took off 5 bases at V and 1 base at J, with 14 bases between the two ends. CDR1 and CDR2 (germline): MDHEN, SYDVKM.

With regard to this clone: Additional DNA sequences in this sample encode the identical CDR3. The gene calls are TRBV2 and TRBJ2-1, with D possibly being TRBD2 (5 bases). V lost 8 bases to trimming and J lost 4 bases, with 6 bases between them. There are 11 residues in the CDR3. Germline lookup yields CDR1 SNHLY and CDR2 FYNNEI. CDR3 region: CASRGYNEQFF. The CDR3 DNA sequence: TGTGCCAGCCGGGGATACAATGAGCAGTTCTTC.

The rearrangement uses TRBV5-6 and TRBJ2-5, with a possible D match to TRBD1 (6 bases). Trimming left V 7 bases short and J 7 bases short, with 20 bases between. Germline-derived CDR1 and CDR2 are SGHDT and YYEEEE. The CDR3 has 14 residues. DNA of the CDR3: TGTGCCAGCTTCCTGGCAGGGGCGTTGGTGACCCAGTACTTC. Its protein product is CASFLAGALVTQYF. The full variable domain, completed using reference TRBV5-6 and TRBJ2-5, is DAGVTQSPTHLIKTRGQQVTLRCSPKSGHDTVSWYQQALGQGPQFIFQYYEEEERQRGNFPDRFSGHQFPNYSSELNVNALLLGDSALYLCASFLAGALVTQYFGPGTRLLVL.

The chain couples TRBV6-1 to TRBJ1-1; 7 bases agree with TRBD1. Losses at the gene ends were 4 bases for V and 1 base for J; bases not matched to a gene: 3. This CDR3 spans 14 amino acids. Looked up from germline, CDR1 is MNHNS and CDR2 is SASEGT. The CDR3 DNA reads as TGTGCCAGCAGTGGACAGGGCCGGAACACTGAAGCTTTCTTT. Amino acid sequence: CASSGQGRNTEAFF.

V usage is TRBV7-6 and J usage is TRBJ2-7; no clear D. This CDR3 comprises 14 residues. The germline CDR1 and CDR2 sequences are SGHVS and FNYEAQ. Trimming took off 1 base at V and 2 bases at J, with 9 bases between the two ends. The CDR3 bases are TGTGCCAGCAGCTTAGAACCACTCGCCTACGAGCAGTACTTC. Translated: CASSLEPLAYEQYF.

The chain recombines TRBV6-1 with TRBJ1-5, with a possible D match to TRBD1 (5 bases). CDR3 length: 13 amino acids. V shed 7 bases and J shed 3 bases, with 10 bases lying between them. The germline V gene has CDR1 MNHNS and CDR2 SASEGT. CDR3 sequence (DNA): TGTGCCAGCACGACAGCACTCAATCAGCCCCAGCATTTT. Amino acids: CASTTALNQPQHF.

This chain joins TRBV19 and TRBJ2-3; 7 bases align to TRBD1. Germline V gene lookup returns CDR1 LNHDA and CDR2 SQIVND (reference sequence). The CDR3 spans 15 residues. The trim removed 7 bases at V and 3 bases at J, leaving 10 bases unmatched. The CDR3 coding sequence is TGTGCCAGTAATCCCACGGGACAGCCAACAGATACGCAGTATTTT. It yields the protein CASNPTGQPTDTQYF.

This rearrangement joins TRBV19 to TRBJ1-1, with D tentatively TRBD1 (6 bases). Deletions cut 5 bases from V and 5 bases from J, with 18 bases between. Per germline, CDR1 LNHDA and CDR2 SQIVND (reference sequence). The CDR3 is made up of 15 amino acids. CDR3 sequence reads: CASSPRTAQGTEAFF. CDR3 DNA sequence: TGTGCCAGTAGTCCCAGGACGGCCCAGGGGACTGAAGCTTTCTTT.

The V call is TRBV6-1, the J call TRBJ1-2; D unclear. CDR1 is MNHNS, CDR2 SASEGT, per germline. Trimming left V 1 base short and J 11 bases short, with 20 bases between. CDR3 length: 15 amino acids. The DNA for the CDR3 is TGTGCCAGCAGTGAAGACCAGGTCACGTCGCGGGCATACACCTTC. Protein product: CASSEDQVTSRAYTF.

This sequence joins TRBV2 and TRBJ1-5; 10 bases agree with TRBD1. Per germline, CDR1 SNHLY and CDR2 FYNNEI. Losses at the gene ends were 5 bases for V and 7 bases for J; bases not matched to a gene: 11. This CDR3 is built from 16 residues. CDR3 sequence (DNA): TGTGCCAGCAGTTTAGGACAGGGGGATCCTAGACAGCCCCAGCATTTT. This sequence encodes CASSLGQGDPRQPQHF.

The chain combines TRBV7-8 with TRBJ2-1; the match to TRBD2 covers 12 bases. The ends lost 5 bases at V and 6 bases at J; junction bases unmatched: 8. Per the germline V gene, CDR1 is SGHVS and CDR2 is FQNEAQ. The CDR3 is 16 residues long. The CDR3 DNA reads as TGTGCCAGCAGCCGGATTGCTAGCGGGAGGGTCAATGAGCAGTTCTTC. This translates into CASSRIASGRVNEQFF. The complete variable domain, with remaining parts taken from reference TRBV7-8 and TRBJ2-1, reads GAGVSQSPRYKVAKRGQDVALRCDPISGHVSLFWYQQALGQGPEFLTYFQNEAQLDKSGLPSDRFFAERPEGSVSTLKIQRTQQEDSAVYLCASSRIASGRVNEQFFGPGTRLTVL.

The chain links TRBV18 to TRBJ2-4; maybe TRBD2 (5 bases). Germline V gene data show CDR1 as KGHSH and CDR2 as LQKENI. The length of the CDR3 is 12 residues. The V end lost 4 bases, the J end lost 15 bases, and 16 bases lay between the germline ends. Here the CDR3 reads CASSLLLGQVYF. The CDR3 DNA reads as TGTGCCAGCTCACTCCTACTAGGCCAGGTGTACTTC.

The chain combines TRBV2 with TRBJ2-2, with D possibly matching TRBD2 (5 bases). Between the trimmed V and J ends, which lost 2 bases and 2 bases, there was a span of 9 bases. The CDR3 covers 15 residues. CDR1 SNHLY and CDR2 FYNNEI come from the germline V gene. For the CDR3, the DNA is TGTGCCAGCAGTGAAAGCGGCCTAAACACCGGGGAGCTGTTTTTT. This sequence encodes CASSESGLNTGELFF.

This chain connects TRBV7-8 to TRBJ2-1; 12 nucleotides agree with TRBD2. Germline assignment: CDR1 SGHVS and CDR2 FQNEAQ. This CDR3 is 16 amino acids long. V lost 5 bases to trimming and J lost 9 bases; unmatched junction nucleotides: 11. The CDR3 coding sequence is TGTGCCAGCAGCCCCCGAGCTAGCGGGGGGGCCGGTGAGCAGTTCTTC. As protein: CASSPRASGGAGEQFF.

This chain links TRBV27 with TRBJ2-3; TRBD2 matches at 9 bases. The V gene end was trimmed by 2 bases and the J gene end by 12 bases; junction bases not matched to a gene: 9. This CDR3 spans 14 amino acids. Germline lookup yields CDR1 MNHEY and CDR2 SMNVEV (reference sequence). Here the CDR3 DNA reads TGTGCCAGCAGTTTAAGAGCGGGAGGTCTCTTTCAGTATTTT. Its translation is CASSLRAGGLFQYF.

A few counts support this clone. The chain has TRBV20-1 and TRBJ2-1; 10 positions agree with TRBD2. Germline V gene sequence: CDR1 DFQATT, CDR2 SNEGSKA (reference sequence). J gave up 14 bases and V 5 bases, and 6 bases lay outside the gene matches. This CDR3 has 11 amino acids. CDR3 sequence reads: CSAPLAGKEFF. The CDR3 DNA reads as TGCAGTGCTCCACTAGCGGGAAAGGAGTTCTTC.

There are a few counts of this clone. The chain recombines TRBV5-4 with TRBJ2-3; 8 positions agree with TRBD1. V lost 5 bases, J lost 3 bases, and 8 bases stayed unmatched. Germline loops: CDR1 SGHNT, CDR2 YYREEE (reference sequence). There are 15 residues in the CDR3. As DNA, the CDR3 is TGTGCCAGCAGTCCGACAGGGGTACCGACAGATACGCAGTATTTT. It translates to CASSPTGVPTDTQYF.

The chain carries TRBV6-5 and TRBJ2-3; 12 bases agree with TRBD2. Trimming removed 6 bases from V and 5 bases from J; junction bases left unmatched: 6. The CDR3 spans 15 residues. CDR1 and CDR2 from the germline V gene are MNHEY and SVGAGI. The CDR3 sequence: CASSLLAGGGDTQYF. The CDR3 bases are TGTGCCAGCAGCCTCCTAGCGGGAGGGGGAGATACGCAGTATTTT.

The chain has TRBV7-6 and TRBJ2-3, with 7 bases matching TRBD1. Germline CDR1 reads SGHVS; CDR2 reads FNYEAQ. The V segment lost 5 bases and the J segment 8 bases; nucleotides outside the gene matches: 7. The CDR3 consists of 13 residues. CDR3 residues: CASSQGTDSTQYF. The CDR3 bases are TGTGCCAGCAGCCAAGGGACAGACAGTACGCAGTATTTT.

The V and J genes are TRBV18 and TRBJ2-4, with 7 bases fitting TRBD1. CDR3 length: 14 amino acids. Germline V gene lookup returns CDR1 KGHSH and CDR2 LQKENI. The V segment lost 6 bases and the J segment 5 bases; nucleotides outside the gene matches: 7. This CDR3 is CASSPGTAENIQYF. The CDR3 region has the DNA TGTGCCAGCTCCCCCGGGACAGCTGAAAACATTCAGTACTTC.

This chain links TRBV11-2 with TRBJ2-1; 11 bases are a match to TRBD2. The V gene's germline CDR1 is SGHAT and CDR2 FQNNGV. CDR3 size: 17 residues. The V segment lost 0 bases and the J segment 2 bases; nucleotides outside the gene matches: 3. The CDR3 spells CASSLDLSGGAYNEQFF. Written as DNA, the CDR3 is TGTGCCAGCAGCTTAGATCTTAGCGGGGGGGCCTACAATGAGCAGTTCTTC.